Listed here are 25 T cell receptor beta chains from one sample, sequenced in a study of T cells in tuberculosis. Produced via immunoSEQ multiplex PCR; TCRdb's table is partial and in-frame only. In the table there are around 39,000 clones, approximately 93% of which are singletons. The sample was PBMCs. These receptors were obtained from a donor aged 5-35 years with latent tuberculosis or without tuberculosis infection.

The chain combines TRBV7-6 with TRBJ2-7; the D gene is possibly TRBD2 (6 bases). V was trimmed by 2 bases and J by 0 bases, leaving 11 bases between them. This CDR3 contains 15 residues. The germline V gene encodes CDR1 SGHVS and CDR2 FNYEAQ. This chain's CDR3 is CASSLWPGSSYEQYF. The CDR3 bases are TGTGCCAGCAGCTTATGGCCCGGGAGCTCCTACGAGCAGTACTTC.

The rearrangement joins TRBV5-4 to TRBJ2-7; 9 bases agree with TRBD2. The CDR3 loop spans 16 amino acids. V gave up 4 bases and J gave up 5 bases; unmatched junction bases: 13. Per the germline V gene, CDR1 is SGHNT and CDR2 is YYREEE (reference sequence). Written as DNA, the CDR3 is TGTGCCAGCAGCGAAGGACATGGCGGGGGGGCAAACGAGCAGTACTTC. Residues: CASSEGHGGGANEQYF.

The chain recombines TRBV5-8 with TRBJ1-5; 9 bases align to TRBD1. In germline, CDR1 is SGHTS, CDR2 YDEGEE. V gave up 0 bases and J gave up 0 bases; unmatched junction bases: 7. There are 18 residues in the CDR3. The CDR3 reads CASSLGQGVDYSNQPQHF. DNA for the CDR3: TGTGCCAGCAGCTTGGGACAGGGGGTCGACTATAGCAATCAGCCCCAGCATTTT.

The chain combines TRBV7-2 with TRBJ2-3; the D gene is possibly TRBD1 (5 bases). This CDR3 spans 12 amino acids. Per germline, CDR1 SGHTA and CDR2 FQGNSA. V was cut by 5 bases and J by 5 bases, with 8 bases left in between. CDR3 sequence: CASSVQGDTQYF. The CDR3 region has the DNA TGTGCCAGCAGCGTCCAGGGAGATACGCAGTATTTT.

The J gene is TRBJ1-5, the V gene TRBV6-1; D perhaps matches TRBD1 (6 bases). There are 16 residues in the CDR3. Germline V gives CDR1 MNHNS, CDR2 SASEGT. V lost 4 bases and J 3 bases, leaving 16 bases between the germline ends. CDR3 region: CASSGDIWTPNQPQHF. The CDR3 nucleotides read TGTGCCAGCAGTGGGGACATATGGACCCCCAATCAGCCCCAGCATTTT.

In nucleotides, the CDR3 is TGCGCCAGCAGCCAGGAAACGAGGGTATTCGGCAATCAGCCCCAGCATTTT. This sequence encodes CASSQETRVFGNQPQHF. The chain is built from TRBV4-1 and TRBJ1-5; D ambiguous. Germline-derived CDR1 and CDR2 are MGHRA and YSYEKL. V dropped 3 bases and J dropped 2 bases, with 17 bases sitting between them. This CDR3 spans 17 amino acids.

This clone was detected only a few times. V and J are TRBV7-8 and TRBJ1-2, with D maybe TRBD1 (5 bases). V was trimmed by 5 bases and J by 2 bases, leaving 9 bases between them. CDR3 length: 13 residues. Germline V gene sequence: CDR1 SGHVS, CDR2 FQNEAQ. CDR3: CASSQGVNYGYTF. The DNA for the CDR3 is TGTGCCAGCAGCCAAGGGGTAAACTATGGCTACACCTTC.

The chain couples TRBV7-9 to TRBJ2-7; perhaps TRBD1 as D (6 bases). V lost 5 bases to trimming and J lost 3 bases, with 11 bases between them. Germline V gene sequence: CDR1 SEHNR, CDR2 FQNEAQ (reference sequence). There are 13 residues in the CDR3. The CDR3 loop is CASSAGTSYEQYF. The CDR3 nucleotides read TGTGCCAGCAGCGCCGGGACAAGCTACGAGCAGTACTTC.

The rearrangement joins TRBV6-5 to TRBJ1-5; D is uncertain. This CDR3 is built from 14 residues. The V end was cut by 6 bases, the J end by 2 bases, with 11 bases between. Germline V gives CDR1 MNHEY, CDR2 SVGAGI. DNA for the CDR3: TGTGCCAGCAGGGGGAGGGAGGGCAATCAGCCCCAGCATTTT. Its protein is CASRGREGNQPQHF.

The chain links TRBV19 to TRBJ2-7; 10 nucleotides match TRBD2. Trimming removed 4 bases from V and 5 bases from J; junction bases left unmatched: 5. Per germline, CDR1 LNHDA and CDR2 SQIVND (reference sequence). CDR3 length equals 14 residues. The CDR3 coding sequence is TGTGCCAGTAGTAGGCAAGCGGGGGGGCACGAGCAGTACTTC. Protein: CASSRQAGGHEQYF.

Here the CDR3 reads CASSVGQGGQPQHF. CDR3 coding DNA: TGTGCCAGCAGCGTGGGACAGGGAGGCCAGCCCCAGCATTTT. This chain links TRBV9 with TRBJ1-5; 9 positions match TRBD1. V trimming: 2 bases; J trimming: 7 bases; junction bases outside the gene matches: 4. CDR1 is SGDLS and CDR2 is YYNGEE in the germline V gene. The CDR3 spans 14 residues.

The rearrangement joins TRBV5-1 to TRBJ1-1; maybe TRBD1 (5 bases). The germline V and J ends were trimmed by 0 bases and 1 base, with 10 bases remaining between them. Germline V lookup: CDR1 SGHRS, CDR2 YFSETQ. The CDR3 covers 15 residues. The CDR3 region is CASSLGGGTNTEAFF. The CDR3 region has the DNA TGCGCCAGCAGCTTGGGTGGAGGGACGAACACTGAAGCTTTCTTT.

The chain has TRBV6-5 and TRBJ2-7, with TRBD1 as a possible D gene (5 bases). CDR1 and CDR2 (germline): MNHEY, SVGAGI. Trimming took off 1 base at V and 7 bases at J, with 17 bases between the two ends. CDR3 size: 15 residues. The CDR3 reads CASSYYGLNKGEQYF. Written as DNA, the CDR3 is TGTGCCAGCAGTTACTATGGGCTGAACAAGGGGGAGCAGTACTTC.

The chain links TRBV9 to TRBJ1-3, with 8 positions matching TRBD1. The germline V gene has CDR1 SGDLS and CDR2 YYNGEE. CDR3 length equals 16 residues. V trimming: 2 bases; J trimming: 3 bases; junction bases outside the gene matches: 7. The CDR3 loop is CASSVDWTGRGNTIYF. In nucleotides, the CDR3 is TGTGCCAGCAGCGTCGACTGGACAGGGCGTGGAAACACCATATATTTT.

The chain is built from TRBV5-6 and TRBJ1-3, with no clear D. The V end lost 2 bases, the J end lost 1 base, and 7 bases lay between the germline ends. The CDR3 runs 14 residues. Germline CDR1 SGHDT, CDR2 YYEEEE. CDR3 region: CASSLLSSGNTIYF. The DNA of the CDR3 is TGTGCCAGCAGCTTATTATCTTCTGGAAACACCATATATTTT.

This chain joins TRBV29-1 and TRBJ1-2; TRBD1 matches at 8 bases. Germline CDR1 reads SQVTM; CDR2 reads ANQGSEA. The CDR3 covers 15 residues. V lost 7 bases, J lost 7 bases, and 17 bases stayed unmatched. Written as DNA, the CDR3 is TGCAGCGAGGCGAGGACAGGGCGATTAGCCCTTGGCTACACCTTC. The encoded protein is CSEARTGRLALGYTF.

The CDR3 here is CASSLNRGDEQYF. The CDR3 nucleotides read TGTGCCAGCAGCTTGAACAGGGGGGACGAGCAGTACTTC. This rearrangement joins TRBV5-4 to TRBJ2-7, with TRBD1 identical over 8 bases. The trim removed 1 base at V and 5 bases at J, leaving 2 bases unmatched. Looked up from germline, CDR1 is SGHNT and CDR2 is YYREEE (reference sequence). The CDR3 length is 13 residues.

CDR3: CASSAQGALDEQYF. Here the CDR3 DNA reads TGTGCCAGCAGTGCTCAGGGGGCTTTGGACGAGCAGTACTTC. V usage is TRBV2 and J usage is TRBJ2-7; 8 nucleotides line up with TRBD1. Germline CDR1 is SNHLY and CDR2 is FYNNEI. The CDR3 extends over 14 amino acids. Trimming cost V 4 bases and J 5 bases; bases outside gene matches: 7.

The V and J genes are TRBV30 and TRBJ2-3, with 8 bases identical to TRBD2. The CDR3 sequence is 17 residues long. The V segment lost 4 bases and the J segment 0 bases; nucleotides outside the gene matches: 12. From germline, CDR1 is GTSNPN and CDR2 SVGIG (reference sequence). CDR3 sequence reads: CAWIFGPGGASTDTQYF. The CDR3 coding sequence is TGTGCCTGGATTTTTGGTCCGGGGGGGGCTAGCACAGATACGCAGTATTTT.

This chain joins TRBV29-1 and TRBJ2-1, with D maybe TRBD1 (5 bases). The CDR3 contains 14 residues. Trimming left V 8 bases short and J 4 bases short, with 18 bases between. Germline values: CDR1 SQVTM, CDR2 ANQGSEA. CDR3 DNA: TGCAGCTCAACCTTGTCCGACAGTTACAATGAGCAGTTCTTC. Amino acids: CSSTLSDSYNEQFF.

This sequence joins TRBV4-1 and TRBJ1-2, with D perhaps TRBD1 (5 bases). The ends were cut back, 9 bases at V and 3 bases at J, with 14 bases in the middle. Germline CDR1 MGHRA, CDR2 YSYEKL. CDR3 length equals 13 residues. The CDR3 reads CASTLGGDYGYTF. For the CDR3, the DNA is TGCGCCAGTACCTTGGGGGGGGACTATGGCTACACCTTC.

The chain combines TRBV4-1 with TRBJ1-5, with 7 bases identical to TRBD1. CDR3 length: 13 residues. Trimming took 5 bases from V and 7 from J; bases not matched to a gene: 5. Germline V gene data show CDR1 as MGHRA and CDR2 as YSYEKL. The CDR3 loop is CASSDRVGQPQHF. The CDR3 DNA reads as TGCGCCAGCAGCGACAGGGTAGGGCAGCCCCAGCATTTT.

The chain recombines TRBV19 with TRBJ1-3, with unresolved D. The V end was cut by 4 bases, the J end by 2 bases, with 9 bases between. CDR1 is LNHDA, CDR2 SQIVND, per germline (reference sequence). This CDR3 contains 14 residues. CDR3 DNA: TGTGCCAGTAGTACAGGTTCAACTGGAAACACCATATATTTT. Its protein product is CASSTGSTGNTIYF.

The CDR3 is CASGVGRAGYEQYF. The CDR3 DNA reads as TGTGCCAGCGGCGTGGGGAGGGCCGGGTACGAGCAGTACTTC. The rearrangement joins TRBV27 to TRBJ2-7; 7 bases are a match to TRBD2. From germline, CDR1 is MNHEY and CDR2 SMNVEV (reference sequence). The CDR3 spans 14 residues. The V segment lost 8 bases and the J segment 4 bases; nucleotides outside the gene matches: 11.

The chain couples TRBV7-8 to TRBJ1-2; 7 nucleotides align to TRBD1. CDR1 is SGHVS, CDR2 FQNEAQ, per germline. The trim removed 1 base at V and 4 bases at J, leaving 3 bases unmatched. The CDR3 loop spans 14 amino acids. CDR3 amino acids: CASSLGGQFYGYTF. CDR3 DNA: TGTGCCAGCAGCTTAGGGGGACAGTTCTATGGCTACACCTTC.